This T cell receptor (beta chain) is from a study of CD8+CD57+ T cells in acquired aplastic anemia. Sequencing involved patients with CD8+CD57+ cell expansion previously shown by flow cytometry. At blood sampling, none of the patients had yet received therapy. For CDR3 and TCR beta VDJ profiling, genomic DNA was the template used. TCRdb reprocessed the reads with MiXCR, giving one entry per CDR3 protein. Altogether 200,000 to 250,000 distinct CDR3 sequences are present, approximately 51% being singletons, with the ten largest covering approximately 20%. Trimming shortened V by 0 bases and J by 1 base, and 8 bases separated the two germline ends. Per the germline V gene, CDR1 is SGHRS and CDR2 is YFSETQ. This CDR3 region has 15 residues.

The chain carries TRBV5-1 and TRBJ2-1; no clear D gene. The receptor comes from a human donor with aplastic anemia. Source material: sorted CD4+, CD8+, or CD8+CD57+ T cells (not recorded which) from PBMCs. In nucleotides, the CDR3 is TGCGCCAGCAGCTTGGAGGCCAGATCCTACAATGAGCAGTTCTTC. Translation gives CASSLEARSYNEQFF.